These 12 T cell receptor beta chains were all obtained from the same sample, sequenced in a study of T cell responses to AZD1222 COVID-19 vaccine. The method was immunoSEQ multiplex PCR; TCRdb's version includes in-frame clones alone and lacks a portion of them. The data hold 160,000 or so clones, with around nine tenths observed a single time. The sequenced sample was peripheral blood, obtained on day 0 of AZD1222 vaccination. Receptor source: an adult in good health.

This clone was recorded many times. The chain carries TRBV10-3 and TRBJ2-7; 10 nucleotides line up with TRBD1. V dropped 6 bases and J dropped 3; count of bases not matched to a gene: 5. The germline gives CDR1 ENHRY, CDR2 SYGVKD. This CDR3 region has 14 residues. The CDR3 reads CAIRGTGDIYEQYF. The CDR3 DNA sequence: TGTGCCATCAGAGGGACAGGGGATATCTACGAGCAGTACTTC.

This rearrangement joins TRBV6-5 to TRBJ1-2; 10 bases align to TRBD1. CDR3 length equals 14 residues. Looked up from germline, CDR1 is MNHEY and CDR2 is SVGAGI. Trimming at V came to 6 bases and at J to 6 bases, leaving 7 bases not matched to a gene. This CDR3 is CASRTGGAPHGYTF. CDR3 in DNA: TGTGCCAGCAGGACAGGGGGCGCTCCCCATGGCTACACCTTC.

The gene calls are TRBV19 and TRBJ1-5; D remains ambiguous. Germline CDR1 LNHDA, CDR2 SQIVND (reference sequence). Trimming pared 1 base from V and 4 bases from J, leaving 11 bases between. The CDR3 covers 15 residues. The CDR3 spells CASSIGAAGNQPQHF. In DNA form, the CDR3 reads TGTGCCAGTAGTATAGGGGCAGCGGGAAATCAGCCCCAGCATTTT.

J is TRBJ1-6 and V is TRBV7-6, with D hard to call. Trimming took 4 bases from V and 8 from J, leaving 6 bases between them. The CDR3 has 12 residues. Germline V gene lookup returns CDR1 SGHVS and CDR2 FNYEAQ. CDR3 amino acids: CASSSQDSPLHF. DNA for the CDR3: TGTGCCAGCAGCTCCCAGGATTCACCCCTCCACTTT.

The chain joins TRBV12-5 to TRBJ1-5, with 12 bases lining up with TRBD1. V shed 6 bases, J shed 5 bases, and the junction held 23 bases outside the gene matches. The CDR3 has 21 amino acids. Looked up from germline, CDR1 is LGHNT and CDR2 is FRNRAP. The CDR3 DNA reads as TGTGCTAGTGGCTGGAGTGGGACGGGACAGGGGGCGATGACCAATTATCAGCCCCAGCATTTT. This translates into CASGWSGTGQGAMTNYQPQHF. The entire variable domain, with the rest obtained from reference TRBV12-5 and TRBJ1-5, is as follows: DARVTQTPRHKVTEMGQEVTMRCQPILGHNTVFWYRQTMMQGLELLAYFRNRAPLDDSGMPKDRFSAEMPDATLATLKIQPSEPRDSAVYFCASGWSGTGQGAMTNYQPQHFGDGTRLSIL.

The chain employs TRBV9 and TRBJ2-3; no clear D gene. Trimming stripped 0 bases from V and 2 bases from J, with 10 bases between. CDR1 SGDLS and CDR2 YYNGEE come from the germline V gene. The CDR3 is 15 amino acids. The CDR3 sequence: CASSVVGTVTDTQYF. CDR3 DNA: TGTGCCAGCAGCGTAGTGGGTACCGTCACAGATACGCAGTATTTT.

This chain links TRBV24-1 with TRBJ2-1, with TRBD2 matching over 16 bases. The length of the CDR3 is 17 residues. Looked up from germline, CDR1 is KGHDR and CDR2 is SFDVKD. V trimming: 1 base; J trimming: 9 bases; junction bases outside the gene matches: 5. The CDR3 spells CATSDFGTSGRAIEQFF. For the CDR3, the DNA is TGTGCCACCAGTGATTTTGGGACTAGCGGGAGGGCCATTGAGCAGTTCTTC.

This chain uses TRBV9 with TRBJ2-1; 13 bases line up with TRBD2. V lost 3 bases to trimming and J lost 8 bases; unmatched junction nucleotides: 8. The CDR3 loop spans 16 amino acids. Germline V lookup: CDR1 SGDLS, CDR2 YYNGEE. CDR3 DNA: TGTGCCAGCAGCGCGACACTAGCGGGAGGGCCAGATGAGCAGTTCTTC. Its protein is CASSATLAGGPDEQFF.

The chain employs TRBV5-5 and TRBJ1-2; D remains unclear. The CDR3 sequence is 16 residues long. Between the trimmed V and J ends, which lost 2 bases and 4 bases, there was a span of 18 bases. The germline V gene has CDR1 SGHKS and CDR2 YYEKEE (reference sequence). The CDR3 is CASSFEDSHSGYGYTF. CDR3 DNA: TGTGCCAGCAGCTTTGAGGACTCACATAGCGGCTATGGCTACACCTTC.

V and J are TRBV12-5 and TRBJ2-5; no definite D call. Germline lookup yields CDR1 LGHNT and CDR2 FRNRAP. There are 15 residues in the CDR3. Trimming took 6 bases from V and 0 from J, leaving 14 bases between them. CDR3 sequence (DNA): TGTGCTAGTGGGAAGGGCGCCAACCACCAAGAGACCCAGTACTTC. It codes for CASGKGANHQETQYF.

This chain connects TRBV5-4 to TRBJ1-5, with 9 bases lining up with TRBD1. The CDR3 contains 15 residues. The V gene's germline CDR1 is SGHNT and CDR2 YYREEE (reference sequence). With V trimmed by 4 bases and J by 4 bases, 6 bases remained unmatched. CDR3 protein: CASSPGQGRNQPQHF. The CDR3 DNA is TGTGCCAGCAGCCCCGGACAGGGGCGGAATCAGCCCCAGCATTTT.

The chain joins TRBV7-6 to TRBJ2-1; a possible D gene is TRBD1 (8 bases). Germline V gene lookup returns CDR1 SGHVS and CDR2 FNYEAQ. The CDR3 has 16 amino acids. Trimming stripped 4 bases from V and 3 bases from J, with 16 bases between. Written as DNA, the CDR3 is TGTGCCAGCAGCTCAAGATACAGGGGGGGCTACAATGAGCAGTTCTTC. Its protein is CASSSRYRGGYNEQFF.